This T cell receptor (beta chain) was retrieved from a study of T cells expressing NK-cell markers. TCRdb re-called the 5' RACE reads and gives one entry per CDR3 protein, without DNA. In total, the table holds 350,000 to 400,000 distinct CDR3 sequences. This CDR3 has 13 amino acids. Germline V gene lookup returns CDR1 KGHSH and CDR2 LQKENI. The source material was blood T cells: a sorted CD56 or NKG2C T cell subset, CD4+ or CD8+ T cells, or bulk PBMC T cells (not recorded which). The rearrangement uses TRBV18 and TRBJ2-7. The TCR originated in a woman in her forties or fifties in good health. The CDR3 loop reads CASSVMGSYEQYF.